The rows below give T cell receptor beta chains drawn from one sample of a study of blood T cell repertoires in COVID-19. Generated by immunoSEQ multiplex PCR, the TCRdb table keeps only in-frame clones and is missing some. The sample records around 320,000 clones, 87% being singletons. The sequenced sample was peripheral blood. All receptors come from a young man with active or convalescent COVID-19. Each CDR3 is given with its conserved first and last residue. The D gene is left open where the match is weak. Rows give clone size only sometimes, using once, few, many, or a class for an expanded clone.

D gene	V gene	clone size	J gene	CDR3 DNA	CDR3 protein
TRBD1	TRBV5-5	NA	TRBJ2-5	TGTGCCAGCAGCTTGGGTTTAAGGGGGCCGCCAGTCTCCCAAGAGACCCAGTACTTC	CASSLGLRGPPVSQETQYF
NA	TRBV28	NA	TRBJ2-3	TGTGCCAGCAGGTCACTGGGTCTTGAGGCCACAGATACGCAGTATTTT	CASRSLGLEATDTQYF
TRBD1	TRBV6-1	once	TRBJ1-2	TGTGCCAGCAGTGAAGCTCCCTTACAGGGGTACTATGGCTACACCTTC	CASSEAPLQGYYGYTF
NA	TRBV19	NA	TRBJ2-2	TGTGCCAGTAGTATAGACGGGGGGCTCTACACCGGGGAGCTGTTTTTT	CASSIDGGLYTGELFF
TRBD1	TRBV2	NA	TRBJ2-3	TGTGCCAGCAGTCGTTACCGGGACAGGGTTAGCGATACGCAGTATTTT	CASSRYRDRVSDTQYF
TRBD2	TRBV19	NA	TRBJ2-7	TGTGCCAGTAGTCGGGCTAGCGGGATCGGCTCCTACGAGCAGTACTTC	CASSRASGIGSYEQYF
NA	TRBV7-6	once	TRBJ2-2	TGTGCCAGCAGCTTAAGGGGTTCATACACCGGGGAGCTGTTTTTT	CASSLRGSYTGELFF
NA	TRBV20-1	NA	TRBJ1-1	TGCAGCGTGTACGGGAACACTGAAGCTTTCTTT	CSVYGNTEAFF
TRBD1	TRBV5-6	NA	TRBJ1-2	TGTGCCAGCAGCTTGGGGCCGCGGACAGGGGGGACCTATGGCTACACCTTC	CASSLGPRTGGTYGYTF
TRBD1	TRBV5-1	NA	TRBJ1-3	TGCGCCAGCAGCTGGACAGGGAGTCAAAACACCATATATTTT	CASSWTGSQNTIYF
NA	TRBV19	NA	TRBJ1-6	TGTGCCAGTAGTCCCGGTGGCAGGTTGTATGTATATAATTCACCCCTCCACTTT	CASSPGGRLYVYNSPLHF
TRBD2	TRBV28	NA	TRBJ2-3	TGTGCCAGCAGTATAGGCCGTTTAGCGGGAGGCGACGCGCAGTATTTT	CASSIGRLAGGDAQYF
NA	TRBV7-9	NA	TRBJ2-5	TGTGCCAGCAGCTTAGGGCCGACACGTGAGGAGACCCAGTACTTC	CASSLGPTREETQYF
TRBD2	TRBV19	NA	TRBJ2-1	TGTGCCAGTAGTAGACTAGCGGGCACCTACAATGAGCAGTTCTTC	CASSRLAGTYNEQFF
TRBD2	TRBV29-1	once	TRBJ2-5	TGCAGCGTCCGAACGACTAGCGGGGGAGAGACCCAGTACTTC	CSVRTTSGGETQYF
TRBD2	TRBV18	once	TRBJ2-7	TGTGCCAGCTCACCCCAGGCGGGAGGGAAAGAGCAGTACTTC	CASSPQAGGKEQYF
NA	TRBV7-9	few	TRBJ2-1	TGTGCCAGCAACCTAGGGAGCGACTACAATGAGCAGTTCTTC	CASNLGSDYNEQFF
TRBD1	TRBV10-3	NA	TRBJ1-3	TGTGCCATCAGCCGACAGGGAAAGGGCAAAACCATATATTTT	CAISRQGKGKTIYF
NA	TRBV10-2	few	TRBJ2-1	TGCGCCTCCGGGACCTACAATGAGCAGTTCTTC	CASGTYNEQFF
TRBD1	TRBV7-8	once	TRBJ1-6	TGTGCCAGCAGCCAACGTACAGGGGTATTGCCCCTCCACTTT	CASSQRTGVLPLHF
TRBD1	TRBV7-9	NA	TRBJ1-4	TGTGCCAGCAGCTCAGACAGGGATGCTAATGAAAAACTGTTTTTT	CASSSDRDANEKLFF
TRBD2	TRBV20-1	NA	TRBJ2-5	TGCAGTGCCAGTGTTAGCGGGGGGGTGGCGGGGACCCAGTACTTC	CSASVSGGVAGTQYF
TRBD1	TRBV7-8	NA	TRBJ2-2	TGTGCCAGCAGCTTCATATTCCCGGGACAGGGGGCGACTGACACCGGGGAGCTGTTTTTT	CASSFIFPGQGATDTGELFF
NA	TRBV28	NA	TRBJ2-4	TGTGCCAGCAGTTCCCTGGTCCGGGATAACATTCAGTACTTC	CASSSLVRDNIQYF
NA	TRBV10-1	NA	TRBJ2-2	TGCGCCAGCAGTATGTCAGGGGAAGCCGGGGAGCTGTTTTTT	CASSMSGEAGELFF
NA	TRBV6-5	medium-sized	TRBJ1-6	TGTGCCAGCAGTTACCTTCATTCACCCCTCCACTTT	CASSYLHSPLHF
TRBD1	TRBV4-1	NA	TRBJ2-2	TGCGCCAGCAGCCTCCGGGACAGGGGGACCGGGGAGCTGTTTTTT	CASSLRDRGTGELFF
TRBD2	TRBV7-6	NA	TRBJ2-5	TGTGCCAGCAGCTTAGGTCTAGCGGGGCAAGAGACCCAGTACTTC	CASSLGLAGQETQYF
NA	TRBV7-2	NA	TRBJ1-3	TGTGCCAGCAGCCCACCCGCGGGAATCGGAAACACCATATATTTT	CASSPPAGIGNTIYF
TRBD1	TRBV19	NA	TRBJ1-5	TGTGCCAGTTCGCCCCCGGGACAGGGGTCTTATGCCCGTCAGCCCCAGCATTTT	CASSPPGQGSYARQPQHF
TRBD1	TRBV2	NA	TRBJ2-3	TGTGCCAGCAGTAGACAGGGAAAGGAGGATACGCAGTATTTT	CASSRQGKEDTQYF
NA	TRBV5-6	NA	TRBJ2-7	TGTGCCAGCAGCTCAACCGGGACAATGAACTACGAGCAGTACTTC	CASSSTGTMNYEQYF
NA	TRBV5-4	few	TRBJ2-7	TGTGCCAGCAGCTGGGGGACTGGGGCGTACGAGCAGTACTTC	CASSWGTGAYEQYF
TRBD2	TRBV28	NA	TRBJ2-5	TGTGCCAGCAGTTTACTTGGCGGGAGGGCCAGAAAGACCCAGTACTTC	CASSLLGGRARKTQYF
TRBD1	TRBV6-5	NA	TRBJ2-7	TGTGCCAGCAGTTCAGACAGGGGCCCCTACGAGCAGTACTTC	CASSSDRGPYEQYF
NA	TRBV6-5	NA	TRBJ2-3	TGTGCCAGCAGTTACTTCGAACGAGGAGGCACAGATACGCAGTATTTT	CASSYFERGGTDTQYF
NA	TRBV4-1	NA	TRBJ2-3	TGCGCCAGCAGCCAAGCACACCAAGATACGCAGTATTTT	CASSQAHQDTQYF
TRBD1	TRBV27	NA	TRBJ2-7	TGTGCCAGCAGTACCCGGGACAGCTTCTCCTACGAGCAGTACTTC	CASSTRDSFSYEQYF
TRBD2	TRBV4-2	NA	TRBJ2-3	TGTGCCAGCAGCCAGACACTAGCGGGGATCACAGATACGCAGTATTTT	CASSQTLAGITDTQYF
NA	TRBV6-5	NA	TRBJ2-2	TGTGCCAGCAGCATAGCGGCAGGGTCCGGGGAGCTGTTTTTT	CASSIAAGSGELFF
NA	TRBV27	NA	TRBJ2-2	TGTGCCAGCAGTTCGGTGGGAGGAAACACCGGGGAGCTGTTTTTT	CASSSVGGNTGELFF